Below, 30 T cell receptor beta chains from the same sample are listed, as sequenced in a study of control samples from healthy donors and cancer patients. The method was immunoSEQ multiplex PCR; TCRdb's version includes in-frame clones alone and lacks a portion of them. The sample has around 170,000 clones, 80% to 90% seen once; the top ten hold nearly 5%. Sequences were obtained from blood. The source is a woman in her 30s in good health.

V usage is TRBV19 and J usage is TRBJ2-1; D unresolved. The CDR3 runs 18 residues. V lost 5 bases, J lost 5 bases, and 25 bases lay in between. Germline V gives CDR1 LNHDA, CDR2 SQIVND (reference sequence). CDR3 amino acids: CASSHTLTGLLAHNEQFF. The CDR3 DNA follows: TGTGCCAGTAGTCACACATTGACGGGCCTTCTGGCCCACAATGAGCAGTTCTTC.

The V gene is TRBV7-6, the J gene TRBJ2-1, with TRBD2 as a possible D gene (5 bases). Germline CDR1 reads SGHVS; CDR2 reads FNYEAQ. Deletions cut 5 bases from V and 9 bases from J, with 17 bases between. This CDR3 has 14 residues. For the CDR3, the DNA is TGTGCCAGCAGCCTTGGGCTCCCTGGGAGTGAGCAGTTCTTC. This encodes CASSLGLPGSEQFF.

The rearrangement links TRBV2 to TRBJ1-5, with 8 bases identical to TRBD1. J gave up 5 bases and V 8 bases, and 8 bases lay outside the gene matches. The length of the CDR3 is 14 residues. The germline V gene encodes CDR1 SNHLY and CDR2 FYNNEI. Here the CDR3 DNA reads TGTGCCAGCGGAATTCAGGGGGCTGATCAGCCCCAGCATTTT. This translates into CASGIQGADQPQHF.

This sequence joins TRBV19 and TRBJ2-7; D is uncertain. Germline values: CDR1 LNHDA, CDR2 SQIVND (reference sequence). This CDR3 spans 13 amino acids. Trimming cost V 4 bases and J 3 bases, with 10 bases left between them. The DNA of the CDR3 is TGTGCCAGTAGTAGACGGCAAAACTACGAGCAGTACTTC. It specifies CASSRRQNYEQYF. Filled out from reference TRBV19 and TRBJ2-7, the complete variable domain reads DGGITQSPKYLFRKEGQNVTLSCEQNLNHDAMYWYRQDPGQGLRLIYYSQIVNDFQKGDIAEGYSVSREKKESFPLTVTSAQKNPTAFYLCASSRRQNYEQYFGPGTRLTVT.

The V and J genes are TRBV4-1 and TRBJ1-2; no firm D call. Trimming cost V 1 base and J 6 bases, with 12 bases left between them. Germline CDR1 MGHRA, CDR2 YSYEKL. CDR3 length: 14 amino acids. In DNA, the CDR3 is TGCGCCAGCAGCCAAGTAGGGAACGGCCATGGCTACACCTTC. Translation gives CASSQVGNGHGYTF.

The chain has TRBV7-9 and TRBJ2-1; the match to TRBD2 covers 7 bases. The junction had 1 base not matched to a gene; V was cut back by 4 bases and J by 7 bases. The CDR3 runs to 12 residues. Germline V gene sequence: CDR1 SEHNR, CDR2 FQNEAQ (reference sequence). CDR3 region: CASSWGGNEQFF. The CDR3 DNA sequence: TGTGCCAGCAGCTGGGGGGGAAATGAGCAGTTCTTC.

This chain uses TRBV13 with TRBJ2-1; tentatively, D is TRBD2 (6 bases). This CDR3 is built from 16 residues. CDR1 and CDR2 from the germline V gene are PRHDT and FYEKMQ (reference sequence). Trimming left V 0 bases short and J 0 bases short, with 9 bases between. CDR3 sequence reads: CASSLGGSSSYNEQFF. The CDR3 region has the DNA TGTGCCAGCAGCTTAGGCGGGAGTAGCTCCTACAATGAGCAGTTCTTC.

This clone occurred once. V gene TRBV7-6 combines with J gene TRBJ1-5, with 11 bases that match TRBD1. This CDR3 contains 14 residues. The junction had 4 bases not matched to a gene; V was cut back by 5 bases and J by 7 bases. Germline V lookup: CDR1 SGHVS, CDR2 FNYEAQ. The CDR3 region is CASSLGQGEQPQHF. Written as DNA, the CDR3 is TGTGCCAGCAGCCTGGGACAGGGGGAACAGCCCCAGCATTTT.

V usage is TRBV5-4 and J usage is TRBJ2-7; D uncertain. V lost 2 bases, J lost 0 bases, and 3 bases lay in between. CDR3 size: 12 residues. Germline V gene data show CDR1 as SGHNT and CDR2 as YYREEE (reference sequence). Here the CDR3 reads CASSFGSYEQYF. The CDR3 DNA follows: TGTGCCAGCAGCTTTGGCTCCTACGAGCAGTACTTC.

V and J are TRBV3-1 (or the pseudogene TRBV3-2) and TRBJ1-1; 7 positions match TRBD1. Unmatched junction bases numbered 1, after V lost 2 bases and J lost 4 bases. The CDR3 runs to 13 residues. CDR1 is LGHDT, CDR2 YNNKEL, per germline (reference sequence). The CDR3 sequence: CASSQRQGTEAFF. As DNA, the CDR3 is TGTGCCAGCAGCCAAAGACAGGGCACTGAAGCTTTCTTT.

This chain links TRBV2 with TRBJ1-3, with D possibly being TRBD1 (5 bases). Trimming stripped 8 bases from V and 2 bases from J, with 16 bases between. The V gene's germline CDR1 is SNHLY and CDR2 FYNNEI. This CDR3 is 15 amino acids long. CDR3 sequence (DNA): TGTGCCAGCGAAGGGGCGCTTGGACCTGGAAACACCATATATTTT. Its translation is CASEGALGPGNTIYF. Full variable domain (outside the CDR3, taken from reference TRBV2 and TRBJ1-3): EPEVTQTPSHQVTQMGQEVILRCVPISNHLYFYWYRQILGQKVEFLVSFYNNEISEKSEIFDDQFSVERPDGSNFTLKIRSTKLEDSAMYFCASEGALGPGNTIYFGEGSWLTVV.

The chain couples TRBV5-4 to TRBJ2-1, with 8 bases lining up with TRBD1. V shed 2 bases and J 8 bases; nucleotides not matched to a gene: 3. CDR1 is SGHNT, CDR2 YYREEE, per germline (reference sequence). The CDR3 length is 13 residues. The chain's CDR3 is CASSFKTGDEQFF. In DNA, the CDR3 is TGTGCCAGCAGCTTTAAGACAGGGGATGAGCAGTTCTTC.

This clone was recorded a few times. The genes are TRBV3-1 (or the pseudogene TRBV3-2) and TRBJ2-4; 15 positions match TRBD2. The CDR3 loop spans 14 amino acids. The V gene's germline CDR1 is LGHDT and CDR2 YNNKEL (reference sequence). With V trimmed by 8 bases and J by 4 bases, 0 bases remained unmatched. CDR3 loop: CASGLAGGKNIQYF. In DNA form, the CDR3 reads TGTGCCAGCGGACTAGCGGGAGGGAAAAACATTCAGTACTTC.

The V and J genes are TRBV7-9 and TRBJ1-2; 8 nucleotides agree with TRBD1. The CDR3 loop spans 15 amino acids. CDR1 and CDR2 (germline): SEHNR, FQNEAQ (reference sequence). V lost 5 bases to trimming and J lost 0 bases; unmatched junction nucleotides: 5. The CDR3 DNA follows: TGTGCCAGCAGCCATCGACAGGGGACTAACTATGGCTACACCTTC. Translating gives CASSHRQGTNYGYTF.

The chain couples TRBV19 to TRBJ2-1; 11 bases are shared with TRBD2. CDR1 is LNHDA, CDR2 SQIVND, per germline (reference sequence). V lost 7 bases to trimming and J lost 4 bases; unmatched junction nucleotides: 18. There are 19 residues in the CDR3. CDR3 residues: CASTAQSAGLAVGYNEQFF. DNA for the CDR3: TGTGCCAGTACTGCCCAGAGCGCGGGACTAGCGGTTGGTTACAATGAGCAGTTCTTC.

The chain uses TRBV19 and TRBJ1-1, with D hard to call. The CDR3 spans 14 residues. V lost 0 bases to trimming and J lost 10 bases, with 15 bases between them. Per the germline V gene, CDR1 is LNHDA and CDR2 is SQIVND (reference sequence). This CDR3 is CASSIERTGSVAFF. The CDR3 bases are TGTGCCAGTAGTATAGAGCGGACGGGTTCGGTAGCTTTCTTT.

For the CDR3, the DNA is TGTGCCAGCAGTTTACGGCAGGGGGCGAGCGGCTACACCTTC. Amino acid sequence: CASSLRQGASGYTF. The rearrangement links TRBV6-6 to TRBJ1-2; 8 nucleotides line up with TRBD1. V gave up 4 bases and J gave up 8 bases; unmatched junction bases: 9. The CDR3 runs to 14 residues. Germline lookup yields CDR1 MNHNY and CDR2 SVGAGI (reference sequence).

CDR3 bases: TGTGCCAGTACCGGGACTAGCGGGAGGACCTACGAGCAGTACTTC. Translating it yields CASTGTSGRTYEQYF. The rearrangement joins TRBV27 to TRBJ2-7, with 15 bases lining up with TRBD2. Germline CDR1 reads MNHEY; CDR2 reads SMNVEV (reference sequence). This CDR3 has 15 residues. J gave up 2 bases and V 9 bases, and 5 bases lay outside the gene matches.

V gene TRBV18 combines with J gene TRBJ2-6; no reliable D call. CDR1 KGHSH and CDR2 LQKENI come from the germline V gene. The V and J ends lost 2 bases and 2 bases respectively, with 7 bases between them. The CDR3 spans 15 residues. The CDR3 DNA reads TGTGCCAGCTCACCATCGACAACTGGGGCCAACGTCCTGACTTTC. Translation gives CASSPSTTGANVLTF.

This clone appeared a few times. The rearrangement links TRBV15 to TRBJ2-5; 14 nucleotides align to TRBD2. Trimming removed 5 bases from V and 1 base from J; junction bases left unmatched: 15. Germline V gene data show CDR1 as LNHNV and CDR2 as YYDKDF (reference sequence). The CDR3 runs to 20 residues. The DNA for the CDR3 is TGTGCCACCAGCCCACGGAAGGGACTAGCGGGAGTTAATTCCCAAGAGACCCAGTACTTC. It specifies CATSPRKGLAGVNSQETQYF. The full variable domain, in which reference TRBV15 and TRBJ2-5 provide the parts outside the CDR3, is DAMVIQNPRYQVTQFGKPVTLSCSQTLNHNVMYWYQQKSSQAPKLLFHYYDKDFNNEADTPDNFQSRRPNTSFCFLDIRSPGLGDTAMYLCATSPRKGLAGVNSQETQYFGPGTRLLVL.

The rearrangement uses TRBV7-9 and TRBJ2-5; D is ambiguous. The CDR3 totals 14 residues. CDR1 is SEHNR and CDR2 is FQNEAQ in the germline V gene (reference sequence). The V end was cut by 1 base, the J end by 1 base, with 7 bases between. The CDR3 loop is CASSLVSGQETQYF. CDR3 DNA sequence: TGTGCCAGCAGCTTAGTTTCGGGCCAAGAGACCCAGTACTTC.

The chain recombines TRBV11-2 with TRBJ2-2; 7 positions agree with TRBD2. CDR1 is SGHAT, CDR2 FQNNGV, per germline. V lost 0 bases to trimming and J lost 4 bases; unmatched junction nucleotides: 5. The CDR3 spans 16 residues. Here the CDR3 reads CASSLDRAGATGELFF. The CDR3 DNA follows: TGTGCCAGCAGCTTAGATCGGGCGGGAGCCACCGGGGAGCTGTTTTTT.

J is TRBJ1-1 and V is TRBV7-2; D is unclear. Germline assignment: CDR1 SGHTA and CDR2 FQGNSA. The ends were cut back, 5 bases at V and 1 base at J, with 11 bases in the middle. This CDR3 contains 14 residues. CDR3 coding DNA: TGTGCCAGCAGCCCCCAGCTTTGGAACACTGAAGCTTTCTTT. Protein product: CASSPQLWNTEAFF.

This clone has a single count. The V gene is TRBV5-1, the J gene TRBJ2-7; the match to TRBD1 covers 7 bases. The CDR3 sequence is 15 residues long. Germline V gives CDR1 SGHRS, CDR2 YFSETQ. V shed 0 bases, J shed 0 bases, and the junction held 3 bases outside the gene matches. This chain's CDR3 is CASSLGQGFSYEQYF. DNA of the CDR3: TGCGCCAGCAGCTTGGGACAGGGCTTCTCCTACGAGCAGTACTTC.

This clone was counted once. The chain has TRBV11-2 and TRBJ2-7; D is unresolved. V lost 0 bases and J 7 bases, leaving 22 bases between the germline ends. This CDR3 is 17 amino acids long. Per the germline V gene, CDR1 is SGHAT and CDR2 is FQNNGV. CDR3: CASSLDPLTSFLGEQYV. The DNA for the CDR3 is TGTGCCAGCAGCTTAGATCCTCTGACATCCTTTCTGGGGGAGCAGTACGTC.

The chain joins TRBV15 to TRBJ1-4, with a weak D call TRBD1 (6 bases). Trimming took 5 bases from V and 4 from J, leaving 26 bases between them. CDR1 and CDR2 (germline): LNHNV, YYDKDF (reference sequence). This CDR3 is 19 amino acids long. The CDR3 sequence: CATSGRTLSGGEGNEKLFF. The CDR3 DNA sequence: TGTGCCACCAGCGGGAGGACCCTCAGCGGGGGCGAGGGTAATGAAAAACTGTTTTTT.

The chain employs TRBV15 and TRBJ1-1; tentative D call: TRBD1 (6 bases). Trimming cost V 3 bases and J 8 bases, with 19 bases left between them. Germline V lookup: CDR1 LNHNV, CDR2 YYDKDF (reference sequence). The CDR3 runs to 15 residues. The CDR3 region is CATSSIRGLNEEAFF. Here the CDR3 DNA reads TGTGCCACCAGCAGTATCAGGGGCCTGAATGAAGAAGCTTTCTTT.

CDR3 residues: CASSPLHGDFATNEKLFF. The CDR3 nucleotides are TGTGCCAGCAGCCCGCTGCACGGTGATTTTGCAACTAATGAAAAACTGTTTTTT. This rearrangement joins TRBV4-2 to TRBJ1-4; no reliable D call. This CDR3 contains 18 residues. With 4 bases removed from V and 0 bases from J, the gap between germline ends came to 18 bases. Germline CDR1 reads LGHNA; CDR2 reads YNFKEQ.

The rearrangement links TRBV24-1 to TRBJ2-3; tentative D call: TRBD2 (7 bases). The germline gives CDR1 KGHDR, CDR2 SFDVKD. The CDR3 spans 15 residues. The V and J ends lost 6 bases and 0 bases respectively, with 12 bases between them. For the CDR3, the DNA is TGTGCCACCAGTTCGAGGGGGGGAAGCACAGATACGCAGTATTTT. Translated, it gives CATSSRGGSTDTQYF.

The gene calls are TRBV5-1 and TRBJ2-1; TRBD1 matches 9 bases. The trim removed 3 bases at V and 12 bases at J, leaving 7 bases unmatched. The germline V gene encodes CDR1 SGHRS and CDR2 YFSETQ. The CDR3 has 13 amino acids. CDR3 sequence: CASSWGQGSPQFF. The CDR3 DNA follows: TGCGCCAGCAGCTGGGGACAGGGCTCCCCGCAGTTCTTC.